Listed here are 26 T cell receptor beta chains from one sample, sequenced in a study of T cell responses to AZD1222 COVID-19 vaccine. The repertoire was sequenced with immunoSEQ multiplex PCR; TCRdb's copy has only in-frame clones and lacks some. The sample contains 200,000 to 250,000 clones, approximately 94% of which appear only once. The sample in question was peripheral blood, obtained on day 0 of MenACWY control vaccination. The receptors come from an adult in good health.

The CDR3 DNA reads as TGCGCCAGCAGCCAAACAGGGAGGAACACTGAAGCTTTCTTT. It specifies CASSQTGRNTEAFF. The rearrangement joins TRBV4-1 to TRBJ1-1, with a possible D match to TRBD1 (6 bases). Germline CDR1 and CDR2: MGHRA and YSYEKL. This CDR3 region has 14 residues. V gave up 2 bases and J gave up 1 base, with 8 bases separating them.

The V and J genes are TRBV19 and TRBJ1-2, with a possible D match to TRBD1 (6 bases). This CDR3 has 14 amino acids. Trimming cost V 5 bases and J 0 bases, with 10 bases left between them. Germline loops: CDR1 LNHDA, CDR2 SQIVND (reference sequence). The CDR3 bases are TGTGCCAGTAGTGGGACAACTTCTAACTATGGCTACACCTTC. As protein: CASSGTTSNYGYTF.

This clone is a singleton in its sample. The chain combines TRBV15 with TRBJ1-5; D unresolved. Per germline, CDR1 LNHNV and CDR2 YYDKDF (reference sequence). The CDR3 is made up of 16 amino acids. V was pared by 0 bases and J by 1 base, with 10 bases between. The chain's CDR3 is CATSRDRVASNQPQHF. The CDR3 DNA reads as TGTGCCACCAGCAGAGATCGGGTTGCAAGCAATCAGCCCCAGCATTTT.

The rearrangement joins TRBV19 to TRBJ1-2; TRBD1 agrees at 8 bases. This CDR3 comprises 17 residues. The V gene end was trimmed by 5 bases and the J gene end by 6 bases; junction bases not matched to a gene: 17. The V gene's germline CDR1 is LNHDA and CDR2 SQIVND (reference sequence). The CDR3, as DNA: TGTGCCAGTAGTCCTAACCGTCGTTCCAGGGGGCGGCATGGCTACACCTTC. Translating gives CASSPNRRSRGRHGYTF.

The V call is TRBV5-1, the J call TRBJ2-1; D gene ambiguous. The CDR3 length is 14 residues. Germline CDR1 SGHRS, CDR2 YFSETQ. V gave up 7 bases and J gave up 5 bases, with 16 bases separating them. CDR3 loop: CASYNGPLNNEQFF. In DNA, the CDR3 is TGCGCCAGCTACAACGGCCCTCTTAACAATGAGCAGTTCTTC.

J is TRBJ1-2 and V is TRBV19, with a weak D call TRBD1 (5 bases). V was cut by 0 bases and J by 5 bases, with 13 bases left in between. CDR3 size: 15 residues. Looked up from germline, CDR1 is LNHDA and CDR2 is SQIVND (reference sequence). This CDR3 is CASSIDPTARYGYTF. The CDR3 DNA is TGTGCCAGTAGTATAGATCCGACAGCACGTTATGGCTACACCTTC.

The chain is built from TRBV6-5 and TRBJ2-5; possible D gene TRBD2, 7 bases. This CDR3 spans 14 amino acids. Deletions cut 6 bases from V and 1 base from J, with 12 bases between. CDR1 is MNHEY and CDR2 is SVGAGI in the germline V gene. Here the CDR3 DNA reads TGTGCCAGCAGCCGGGGGGCGTTCCAAGAGACCCAGTACTTC. Translating it yields CASSRGAFQETQYF.

This chain uses TRBV6-5 with TRBJ1-5; D possibly corresponds to TRBD1 (5 bases). From germline, CDR1 is MNHEY and CDR2 SVGAGI. This CDR3 comprises 13 residues. V dropped 5 bases and J dropped 4 bases, with 9 bases sitting between them. CDR3 sequence reads: CASSRDGNQPQHF. In nucleotides, the CDR3 is TGTGCCAGCAGTCGGGACGGAAATCAGCCCCAGCATTTT.

The gene calls are TRBV7-9 and TRBJ1-1; the match to TRBD1 covers 7 bases. The CDR3 extends over 16 amino acids. J lost 1 base, V lost 5 bases, and 10 bases had no gene match. From germline, CDR1 is SEHNR and CDR2 FQNEAQ (reference sequence). CDR3 region: CASSPAGQRANTEAFF. The CDR3 DNA is TGTGCCAGCAGCCCGGCGGGACAGAGGGCGAACACTGAAGCTTTCTTT.

The chain couples TRBV7-8 to TRBJ2-7; D may be TRBD2 (5 bases). Germline V CDR1 and CDR2: SGHVS, FQNEAQ. V lost 3 bases and J 1 base, leaving 7 bases between the germline ends. The CDR3 totals 13 residues. For the CDR3, the DNA is TGTGCCAGCAGCTTCGGGGATTCCTACGAGCAGTACTTC. This translates into CASSFGDSYEQYF.

This chain uses TRBV30 with TRBJ1-1; tentative D call: TRBD1 (5 bases). CDR1 is GTSNPN and CDR2 is SVGIG in the germline V gene (reference sequence). The CDR3 is made up of 12 amino acids. The ends were cut back, 2 bases at V and 10 bases at J, with 14 bases in the middle. CDR3 residues: CAWSHTVGAAFF. The DNA of the CDR3 is TGTGCCTGGAGTCACACAGTTGGGGCAGCTTTCTTT.

The gene calls are TRBV2 and TRBJ1-5; D ambiguous. The germline V and J ends were trimmed by 4 bases and 6 bases, with 10 bases remaining between them. Germline V gene data show CDR1 as SNHLY and CDR2 as FYNNEI. CDR3 length equals 13 residues. The CDR3 DNA sequence: TGTGCCAGCAGTGTTGAGCTTGGTCAGCCCCAGCATTTT. It codes for CASSVELGQPQHF.

The chain carries TRBV4-3 and TRBJ2-1, with a tentative D call TRBD1 (5 bases). Trimming cost V 1 base and J 9 bases, with 16 bases left between them. The CDR3 totals 15 residues. The germline V gene encodes CDR1 LGHNA and CDR2 YSLEER. The chain's CDR3 is CASSQVSAQGIEQFF. The CDR3 DNA reads as TGCGCCAGCAGCCAAGTAAGTGCTCAGGGTATTGAGCAGTTCTTC.

J is TRBJ2-7 and V is TRBV7-2; D is unclear. Germline CDR1 reads SGHTA; CDR2 reads FQGNSA. Trimming took 5 bases from V and 1 from J, leaving 12 bases between them. The CDR3 covers 14 residues. CDR3 sequence reads: CASSPGPGSYEQYF. The CDR3, as DNA: TGTGCCAGCAGCCCTGGACCCGGTTCCTACGAGCAGTACTTC.

The chain carries TRBV4-3 and TRBJ2-7; 10 nucleotides line up with TRBD2. After removal of 0 bases from V and 6 bases from J, the junction contained 8 bases not matched to a gene. Germline V gives CDR1 LGHNA, CDR2 YSLEER. The CDR3 has 16 residues. The CDR3 sequence is CASSQDWESGGGEQYF. In nucleotides, the CDR3 is TGCGCCAGCAGCCAAGATTGGGAAAGCGGGGGGGGCGAGCAGTACTTC.

This clone was counted once. The CDR3 DNA reads TGCGCCAGCAGCTTGGATGGCTCCTATGGCTACACCTTC. This sequence encodes CASSLDGSYGYTF. This rearrangement joins TRBV5-1 to TRBJ1-2; D gene ambiguous. This CDR3 has 13 amino acids. V was trimmed by 0 bases and J by 4 bases, leaving 7 bases between them. CDR1 and CDR2 (germline): SGHRS, YFSETQ.

The gene calls are TRBV19 and TRBJ1-5; no reliable D call. This CDR3 contains 16 residues. The V end was cut by 2 bases, the J end by 2 bases, with 13 bases between. The germline V gene encodes CDR1 LNHDA and CDR2 SQIVND (reference sequence). The CDR3: CASSITGARGNQPQHF. The CDR3 nucleotides are TGTGCCAGTAGTATAACGGGTGCCCGGGGCAATCAGCCCCAGCATTTT.

This chain connects TRBV30 to TRBJ2-5; D may be TRBD1 (6 bases). CDR3 length: 12 residues. CDR1 and CDR2 (germline): GTSNPN, SVGIG (reference sequence). V was cut by 3 bases and J by 5 bases, with 10 bases left in between. The CDR3 here is CAWRGTLETQYF. For the CDR3, the DNA is TGTGCCTGGAGGGGGACACTGGAGACCCAGTACTTC.

This clone has only a few counts. This chain uses TRBV9 with TRBJ2-5, with 12 nucleotides matching TRBD2. V lost 4 bases to trimming and J lost 5 bases; unmatched junction nucleotides: 3. Germline values: CDR1 SGDLS, CDR2 YYNGEE. The CDR3 runs to 14 residues. CDR3 sequence: CASSPGTSGETQYF. The CDR3 DNA sequence: TGTGCCAGCAGCCCTGGGACTAGCGGGGAGACCCAGTACTTC.

This chain connects TRBV10-1 to TRBJ2-1; 10 nucleotides match TRBD2. The CDR3 sequence is 16 residues long. After removal of 0 bases from V and 8 bases from J, the junction contained 7 bases not matched to a gene. Looked up from germline, CDR1 is WNHNN and CDR2 is SYGVQD (reference sequence). DNA for the CDR3: TGCGCCAGCAGTGAGTCGGCAGCGGGGGGGACCGATGAGCAGTTCTTC. This gives the protein CASSESAAGGTDEQFF.

This clone was observed a single time. The V call is TRBV28, the J call TRBJ1-5, with D possibly being TRBD1 (5 bases). Germline V CDR1 and CDR2: MDHEN, SYDVKM. CDR3 length: 16 residues. V lost 6 bases to trimming and J lost 6 bases, with 21 bases between them. This CDR3 is CASSTAGPGTGQPQHF. CDR3 DNA: TGTGCCAGCAGCACCGCCGGTCCAGGGACGGGTCAGCCCCAGCATTTT.

V is TRBV28 and J is TRBJ1-2; D is unresolved. V lost 5 bases to trimming and J lost 6 bases, with 7 bases between them. The CDR3 loop spans 11 amino acids. Germline values: CDR1 MDHEN, CDR2 SYDVKM. As DNA, the CDR3 is TGTGCCAGCAGTACGAGGGATGGCTACACCTTC. It translates to CASSTRDGYTF.

The chain uses TRBV11-2 and TRBJ1-2; D gene unclear. This CDR3 contains 14 residues. Germline loops: CDR1 SGHAT, CDR2 FQNNGV. Trimming removed 0 bases at V and 4 bases at J, with 9 bases between. Here the CDR3 DNA reads TGTGCCAGCAGCTTAGATAGGATGGCCTATGGCTACACCTTC. This sequence encodes CASSLDRMAYGYTF.

For the CDR3, the DNA is TGTGCCTGGGCGGAGCGATATAATAACTATGGCTACACCTTC. Translating it yields CAWAERYNNYGYTF. The rearrangement uses TRBV30 and TRBJ1-2; D is ambiguous. The CDR3 has 14 residues. V was cut by 5 bases and J by 1 base, with 14 bases left in between. CDR1 is GTSNPN and CDR2 is SVGIG in the germline V gene (reference sequence).

The gene calls are TRBV5-1 and TRBJ1-4; D might be TRBD1 (5 bases). CDR1 is SGHRS, CDR2 YFSETQ, per germline. The V gene lost 4 bases and the J gene lost 8 bases, with 18 bases spanning the gap. The CDR3 is 15 amino acids. CDR3 loop: CASSHTGDQGEKLFF. The DNA for the CDR3 is TGCGCCAGCAGCCACACAGGAGACCAGGGAGAAAAACTGTTTTTT.

This chain links TRBV7-8 with TRBJ2-7; no definite D call. Trimming took 8 bases from V and 4 from J, leaving 9 bases between them. Germline assignment: CDR1 SGHVS and CDR2 FQNEAQ. The CDR3 runs to 11 residues. Here the CDR3 DNA reads TGTGCCAGCGGGGATTGGTACGAGCAGTACTTC. It codes for CASGDWYEQYF.